Each of the 24 T cell receptor beta chains below was sequenced from the same sample in a study of cytomegalovirus exposure and HLA in healthy donors. PCR amplification relied on 60 Vbeta primers (plus 13 Jbeta primers). Sequencing was performed with immunoSEQ multiplex PCR; in TCRdb, only in-frame clones are kept and a portion is missing. The table shows 150,000 or so clones, with 73% occurring only once. Sequencing was carried out using PBMCs. These receptors all come from a young woman in good health and CMV-seronegative.

V gene TRBV6-6 combines with J gene TRBJ2-7, with 7 positions matching TRBD1. Germline CDR1 MNHNY, CDR2 SVGAGI (reference sequence). This CDR3 has 13 amino acids. Trimming at V came to 5 bases and at J to 5 bases, leaving 6 bases not matched to a gene. The CDR3, as DNA: TGTGCCAGCAGTCCGACAGGGTCGAACGAGCAGTACGTC. Its protein product is CASSPTGSNEQYV.

This clone was seen more than once but under ten times. The chain combines TRBV5-1 with TRBJ2-3; unclear D gene. Between the trimmed V and J ends, which lost 4 bases and 1 base, there was a span of 10 bases. The germline gives CDR1 SGHRS, CDR2 YFSETQ. This CDR3 has 14 residues. CDR3: CASSAGERTDTQYF. CDR3 in DNA: TGCGCCAGCAGCGCCGGTGAGCGCACAGATACGCAGTATTTT.

J is TRBJ2-4 and V is TRBV11-3; 7 nucleotides agree with TRBD1. Looked up from germline, CDR1 is SGHNT and CDR2 is YENEEA. The CDR3 consists of 14 residues. V shed 4 bases, J shed 2 bases, and the junction held 2 bases outside the gene matches. As DNA, the CDR3 is TGTGCCAGCAGCTCAGGGGGTTCCAAAAACATTCAGTACTTC. As protein: CASSSGGSKNIQYF.

The V gene is TRBV6-5, the J gene TRBJ1-1, with D hard to call. Trimming removed 2 bases at V and 4 bases at J, with 14 bases between. CDR3 length: 15 residues. Germline CDR1 is MNHEY and CDR2 is SVGAGI. For the CDR3, the DNA is TGTGCCAGCAGTTACCTAGCCTTCTCTGGCACTGAAGCTTTCTTT. Protein: CASSYLAFSGTEAFF.

V usage is TRBV5-1 and J usage is TRBJ2-7, with 8 nucleotides matching TRBD1. Per the germline V gene, CDR1 is SGHRS and CDR2 is YFSETQ. The CDR3 loop spans 16 amino acids. The trim removed 0 bases at V and 2 bases at J, leaving 7 bases unmatched. DNA for the CDR3: TGCGCCAGCAGCTTGGAGGCAGGGGGCTCCCCCTACGAGCAGTACTTC. Translated: CASSLEAGGSPYEQYF.

This clone was observed a single time. The rearrangement joins TRBV11-3 to TRBJ2-7, with D tentatively TRBD1 (6 bases). CDR1 and CDR2 from the germline V gene are SGHNT and YENEEA. Trimming cost V 3 bases and J 5 bases, with 11 bases left between them. There are 13 residues in the CDR3. This CDR3 is CASSFTGNHEQYV. Written as DNA, the CDR3 is TGTGCCAGCAGCTTTACAGGGAACCACGAGCAGTACGTC.

J is TRBJ2-1 and V is TRBV28, with TRBD1 matching over 7 bases. CDR3 length: 16 residues. The germline V gene has CDR1 MDHEN and CDR2 SYDVKM. V was clipped by 5 bases and J by 10 bases; unmatched bases: 17. The CDR3 coding sequence is TGTGCCAGCAGTAGCGCCTCACTCGGACAGGACCGGGAGCAGTTCTTC. This encodes CASSSASLGQDREQFF.

V is TRBV5-8 and J is TRBJ1-1, with TRBD1 as a possible D gene (6 bases). This CDR3 spans 14 amino acids. V was trimmed by 0 bases and J by 4 bases, leaving 10 bases between them. The V gene's germline CDR1 is SGHTS and CDR2 YDEGEE. The CDR3: CASSLGGGFTEAFF. In nucleotides, the CDR3 is TGTGCCAGCAGCTTGGGGGGGGGCTTCACTGAAGCTTTCTTT. The variable domain in full, with the rest retrieved from reference TRBV5-8 and TRBJ1-1, is EAGVTQSPTHLIKTRGQQATLRCSPISGHTSVYWYQQALGLGLQFLLWYDEGEERNRGNFPPRFSGRQFPNYSSELNVNALELEDSALYLCASSLGGGFTEAFFGQGTRLTVV.

The J gene is TRBJ2-7, the V gene TRBV5-1; TRBD1 matches 7 bases. The CDR3 is 15 amino acids. CDR1 and CDR2 (germline): SGHRS, YFSETQ. The trim removed 4 bases at V and 7 bases at J, leaving 14 bases unmatched. The CDR3 region is CASSPPGQSPFEQYF. In DNA form, the CDR3 reads TGCGCCAGCAGCCCCCCGGGACAGTCGCCTTTTGAGCAGTACTTC.

This chain connects TRBV2 to TRBJ2-3; 8 bases map to TRBD1. V dropped 2 bases and J dropped 5; count of bases not matched to a gene: 6. CDR3 length: 15 amino acids. Germline-derived CDR1 and CDR2 are SNHLY and FYNNEI. The CDR3 DNA follows: TGTGCCAGCAGTGAACGGCAGGGGGCTAAAGATACGCAGTATTTT. This encodes CASSERQGAKDTQYF.

CDR3 nucleotides: TGTGCCAGCTCACAGGGGCTTCTAAATGAAAAACTGTTTTTT. This encodes CASSQGLLNEKLFF. V gene TRBV18 combines with J gene TRBJ1-4, with a possible D match to TRBD1 (5 bases). Germline V lookup: CDR1 KGHSH, CDR2 LQKENI. With 4 bases removed from V and 5 bases from J, the gap between germline ends came to 11 bases. The CDR3 runs 14 residues.

This clone has just a few counts. The chain has TRBV19 and TRBJ1-2; a weak D match, TRBD1 (5 bases). This CDR3 has 16 residues. Germline loops: CDR1 LNHDA, CDR2 SQIVND (reference sequence). Trimming cost V 1 base and J 5 bases, with 17 bases left between them. The CDR3 loop reads CASSIGRGFREYGYTF. CDR3 nucleotides: TGTGCCAGTAGTATAGGGAGGGGATTCCGGGAGTATGGCTACACCTTC.

This clone has only one observation. The CDR3 region is CASSQDRGGGNTIYF. The CDR3 DNA follows: TGCGCCAGCAGCCAAGACCGCGGGGGGGGAAACACCATATATTTT. The chain employs TRBV4-1 and TRBJ1-3, with D possibly being TRBD1 (5 bases). Trimming left V 0 bases short and J 4 bases short, with 10 bases between. Per germline, CDR1 MGHRA and CDR2 YSYEKL. The CDR3 runs to 15 residues.

The V call is TRBV14, the J call TRBJ1-1, with unresolved D. The CDR3 spans 12 residues. The V end lost 0 bases, the J end lost 8 bases, and 7 bases lay between the germline ends. CDR1 and CDR2 from the germline V gene are SGHDN and FVKESK. In DNA, the CDR3 is TGTGCCAGCAGCCAAGACGGGAGAGAAGCTTTCTTT. Translating it yields CASSQDGREAFF.

CDR3 sequence reads: CASSQISAGTGPYGYTF. The CDR3 bases are TGTGCCAGCAGCCAGATCAGCGCCGGGACAGGGCCCTATGGCTACACCTTC. V gene TRBV11-2 combines with J gene TRBJ1-2; 9 positions agree with TRBD1. V shed 5 bases and J 4 bases; nucleotides not matched to a gene: 14. Germline CDR1 is SGHAT and CDR2 is FQNNGV. The CDR3 loop spans 17 amino acids.

The CDR3 nucleotides are TGTGCCAGCAGTTTTCTCGGACAGGAGAACACTGAAGCTTTCTTT. Protein: CASSFLGQENTEAFF. The rearrangement links TRBV27 to TRBJ1-1, with 7 bases fitting TRBD1. With V trimmed by 3 bases and J by 1 base, 5 bases remained unmatched. The CDR3 covers 15 residues. Germline assignment: CDR1 MNHEY and CDR2 SMNVEV (reference sequence).

This chain connects TRBV21-1 to TRBJ1-5; the D call TRBD1 from the table was never checked on the DNA. TRBV21-1 is given as a pseudogene. There are 17 residues in the CDR3. The CDR3 here is CASRTKGGTGGRQPQHF. The CDR3 bases are TGTGCCAGCAGAACTAAAGGGGGGACAGGGGGTCGTCAGCCCCAGCATTTT.

This sequence joins TRBV11-3 and TRBJ1-1; D is undetermined. The CDR3 is made up of 14 amino acids. Trimming stripped 3 bases from V and 1 base from J, with 9 bases between. The V gene's germline CDR1 is SGHNT and CDR2 YENEEA. The chain's CDR3 is CASSFVPKNTEAFF. CDR3 DNA sequence: TGTGCCAGCAGCTTTGTTCCAAAGAACACTGAAGCTTTCTTT.

The rearrangement uses TRBV29-1 and TRBJ2-1, with D tentatively TRBD2 (6 bases). This CDR3 has 13 residues. Per the germline V gene, CDR1 is SQVTM and CDR2 is ANQGSEA. V lost 2 bases to trimming and J lost 6 bases, with 11 bases between them. CDR3 nucleotides: TGCAGCGTTGAACGGGGGACCATCAATGAGCAGTTCTTC. This sequence encodes CSVERGTINEQFF.

This clone was seen more than once but under ten times. The chain uses TRBV11-2 and TRBJ2-7; unclear D gene. Germline V lookup: CDR1 SGHAT, CDR2 FQNNGV. The V gene lost 3 bases and the J gene lost 2 bases, with 23 bases spanning the gap. The CDR3 spans 18 residues. CDR3 sequence reads: CASSFARGQPKDPYEQYF. CDR3 DNA: TGTGCCAGCAGCTTCGCTCGAGGCCAACCCAAGGATCCCTACGAGCAGTACTTC.

This chain joins TRBV7-3 and TRBJ2-3, with 9 bases fitting TRBD1. Looked up from germline, CDR1 is SGHTA and CDR2 is FQGTGA. V trimming: 3 bases; J trimming: 4 bases; junction bases outside the gene matches: 11. The CDR3 consists of 17 residues. The CDR3 DNA reads as TGTGCCAGCAGCTTGGGACAGGGAATGAGGGGGTCAGATACGCAGTATTTT. Translating it yields CASSLGQGMRGSDTQYF.

This chain joins TRBV9 and TRBJ2-7; the match to TRBD1 covers 9 bases. The CDR3 is 16 amino acids. V was clipped by 6 bases and J by 2 bases; unmatched bases: 12. Germline V gene data show CDR1 as SGDLS and CDR2 as YYNGEE. In DNA, the CDR3 is TGTGCCAGCACCCAAACTGGGACAGGGCGGACCTACGAGCAGTACTTC. Encoded protein: CASTQTGTGRTYEQYF.

CDR3 nucleotides: TGTGCCAGCAGAGATGATCGGCGGACATCCTCCTACAATGAGCAGTTCTTC. It is translated as CASRDDRRTSSYNEQFF. This chain uses TRBV14 with TRBJ2-1, with D possibly being TRBD1 (5 bases). V was cut by 6 bases and J by 0 bases, with 18 bases left in between. The germline CDR1 and CDR2 sequences are SGHDN and FVKESK. The length of the CDR3 is 17 residues.

The gene calls are TRBV6-1 and TRBJ2-7; D possibly corresponds to TRBD1 (6 bases). Trimming shortened V by 4 bases and J by 8 bases, and 15 bases separated the two germline ends. The germline CDR1 and CDR2 sequences are MNHNS and SASEGT. The CDR3 sequence is 13 residues long. The CDR3: CASSVRAGTQQYF. As DNA, the CDR3 is TGTGCCAGCAGTGTAAGGGCCGGGACACAGCAGTACTTC.